This T cell receptor (beta chain) derives from a study of cytomegalovirus exposure and HLA in healthy donors. The ends were cut back, 6 bases at V and 3 bases at J, with 21 bases in the middle. This CDR3 has 16 amino acids. Germline V gene data show CDR1 as SGHNT and CDR2 as YYREEE (reference sequence). The PCR had 60 Vbeta and 13 Jbeta primers. Sequencing was performed with immunoSEQ multiplex PCR; in TCRdb, only in-frame clones are kept and a portion is missing. The data show 63,000 or so clones, 79% seen once. This rearrangement joins TRBV5-4 to TRBJ1-2; perhaps TRBD1 as D (5 bases). The sequence derives from a woman aged 25 to 45 in good health and CMV-seronegative. Material for sequencing was PBMCs. The CDR3 region is CASTSFLVGVYYGYTF. The CDR3 bases are TGTGCCAGCACCTCTTTCCTTGTAGGGGTTTACTATGGCTACACCTTC.